This T cell receptor (beta chain) was captured in a study of blood T cell repertoires in COVID-19. On the study more broadly: The origin of the acute and convalescent COVID-19 samples was the United States, Italy and Spain.

Per the original data handling: Nucleated cell counts were estimated from reference gene primer amplification. The data were produced by immunoSEQ multiplex PCR, yet TCRdb's version contains in-frame clones alone and is incomplete. That table furnishes V, J and clone size, whereas the DNA furnished D and trimming. This table has some 100,000 clones, roughly 84% appearing once. Germline V gives CDR1 SGHDT, CDR2 YYEEEE. Trimming shortened V by 1 base and J by 6 bases, and 14 bases separated the two germline ends. CDR3 size: 14 residues. This TCR came from a woman older than 75 with active or convalescent COVID-19. J is TRBJ2-7 and V is TRBV5-6; maybe TRBD2 (5 bases). Sequenced: peripheral blood. DNA for the CDR3: TGTGCCAGCAGCTTGTGGCGAGGGCGCGGCGAGCAGTACTTC. It codes for CASSLWRGRGEQYF.